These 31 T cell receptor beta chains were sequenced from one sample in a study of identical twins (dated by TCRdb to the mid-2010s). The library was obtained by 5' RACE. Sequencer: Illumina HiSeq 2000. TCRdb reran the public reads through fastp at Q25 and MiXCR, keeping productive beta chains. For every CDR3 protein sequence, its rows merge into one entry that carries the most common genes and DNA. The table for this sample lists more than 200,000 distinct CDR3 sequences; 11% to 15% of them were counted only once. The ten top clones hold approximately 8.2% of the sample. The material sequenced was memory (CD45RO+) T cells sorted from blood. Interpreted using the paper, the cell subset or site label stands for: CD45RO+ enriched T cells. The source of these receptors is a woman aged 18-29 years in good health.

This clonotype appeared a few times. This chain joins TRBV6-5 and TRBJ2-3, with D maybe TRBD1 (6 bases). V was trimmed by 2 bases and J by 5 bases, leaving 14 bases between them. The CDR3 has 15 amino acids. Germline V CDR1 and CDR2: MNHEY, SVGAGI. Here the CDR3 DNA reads TGTGCCAGCAGTTACCCAGGGGCAGAGAGAGATACGCAGTATTTT. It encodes CASSYPGAERDTQYF.

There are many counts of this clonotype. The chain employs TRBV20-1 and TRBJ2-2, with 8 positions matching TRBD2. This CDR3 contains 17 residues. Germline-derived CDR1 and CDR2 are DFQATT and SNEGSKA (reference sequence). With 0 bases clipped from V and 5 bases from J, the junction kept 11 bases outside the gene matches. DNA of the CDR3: TGCAGTGCTAGAGACAGCGGGAGTCGAAGAGGGACCGGGGAGCTGTTTTTT. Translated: CSARDSGSRRGTGELFF.

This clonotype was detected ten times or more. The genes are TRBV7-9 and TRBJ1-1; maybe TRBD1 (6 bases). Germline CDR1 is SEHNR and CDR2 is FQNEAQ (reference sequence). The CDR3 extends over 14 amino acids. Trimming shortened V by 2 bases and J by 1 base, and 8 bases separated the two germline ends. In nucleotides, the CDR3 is TGTGCCAGCAGCTTATCGGGGGCGAACACTGAAGCTTTCTTT. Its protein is CASSLSGANTEAFF.

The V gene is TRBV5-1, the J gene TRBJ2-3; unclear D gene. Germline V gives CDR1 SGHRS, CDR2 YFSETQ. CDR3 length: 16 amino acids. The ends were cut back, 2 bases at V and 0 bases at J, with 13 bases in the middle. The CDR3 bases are TGCGCCAGCAGCTTTGGGATAGTTGCTAGCACAGATACGCAGTATTTT. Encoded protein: CASSFGIVASTDTQYF.

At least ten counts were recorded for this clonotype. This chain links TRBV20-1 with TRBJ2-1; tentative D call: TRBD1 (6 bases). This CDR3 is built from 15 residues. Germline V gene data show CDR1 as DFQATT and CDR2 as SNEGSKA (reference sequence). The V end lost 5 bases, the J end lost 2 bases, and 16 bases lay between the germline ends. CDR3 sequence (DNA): TGCAGTGCTTCCCCAGGACAGTCCGCCTACAATGAGCAGTTCTTC. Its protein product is CSASPGQSAYNEQFF.

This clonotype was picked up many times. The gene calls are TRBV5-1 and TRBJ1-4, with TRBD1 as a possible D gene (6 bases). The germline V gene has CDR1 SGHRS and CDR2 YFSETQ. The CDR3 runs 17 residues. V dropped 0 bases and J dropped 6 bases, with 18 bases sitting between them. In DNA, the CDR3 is TGCGCCAGCAGCTTGGTTCTAACAGGGACGGGTGATGAAAAACTGTTTTTT. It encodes CASSLVLTGTGDEKLFF. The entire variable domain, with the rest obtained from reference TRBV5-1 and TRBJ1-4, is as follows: KAGVTQTPRYLIKTRGQQVTLSCSPISGHRSVSWYQQTPGQGLQFLFEYFSETQRNKGNFPGRFSGRQFSNSRSEMNVSTLELGDSALYLCASSLVLTGTGDEKLFFGSGTQLSVL.

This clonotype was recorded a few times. DNA for the CDR3: TGTGCCATCCGGACAGGGGAAGACACTGAAGCTTTCTTT. This sequence encodes CAIRTGEDTEAFF. The genes are TRBV10-3 and TRBJ1-1; 9 nucleotides match TRBD1. The CDR3 is 13 residues long. Germline V gene sequence: CDR1 ENHRY, CDR2 SYGVKD. V shed 8 bases and J 3 bases; nucleotides not matched to a gene: 4.

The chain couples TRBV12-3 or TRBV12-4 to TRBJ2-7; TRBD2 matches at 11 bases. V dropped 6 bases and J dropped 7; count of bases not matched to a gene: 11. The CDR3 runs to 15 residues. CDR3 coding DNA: TGTGCCAGCAGCCTCGGGGGGACTAGCGGCTTGGAGCAGTACTTC. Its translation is CASSLGGTSGLEQYF.

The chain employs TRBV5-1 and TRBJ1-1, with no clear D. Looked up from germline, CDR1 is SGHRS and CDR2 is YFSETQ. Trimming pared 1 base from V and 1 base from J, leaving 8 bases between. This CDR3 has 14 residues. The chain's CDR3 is CASSLRPENTEAFF. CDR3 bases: TGCGCCAGCAGCTTGAGGCCCGAGAACACTGAAGCTTTCTTT.

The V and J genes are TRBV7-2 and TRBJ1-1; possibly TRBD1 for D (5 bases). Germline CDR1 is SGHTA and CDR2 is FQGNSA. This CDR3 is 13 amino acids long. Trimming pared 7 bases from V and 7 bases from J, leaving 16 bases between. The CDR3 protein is CASNPGRRGEAFF. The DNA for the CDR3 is TGTGCCAGCAATCCTGGGCGGAGGGGTGAAGCTTTCTTT.

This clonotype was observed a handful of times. This chain's CDR3 is CAISEPVQGDEQFF. DNA of the CDR3: TGTGCCATCAGTGAGCCAGTTCAAGGGGATGAGCAGTTCTTC. V gene TRBV10-3 combines with J gene TRBJ2-1, with D possibly being TRBD1 (5 bases). V dropped 2 bases and J dropped 8 bases, with 13 bases sitting between them. The CDR3 contains 14 residues. CDR1 ENHRY and CDR2 SYGVKD come from the germline V gene.

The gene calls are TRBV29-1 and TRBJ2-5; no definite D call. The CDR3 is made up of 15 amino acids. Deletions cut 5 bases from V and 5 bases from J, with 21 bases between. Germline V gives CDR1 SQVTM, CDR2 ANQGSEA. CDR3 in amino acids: CSVSVLSATGETQYF. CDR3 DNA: TGCAGCGTTTCTGTACTCTCAGCGACCGGGGAGACCCAGTACTTC.

This CDR3 is CASQTGAFGEQYF. The CDR3 DNA reads as TGTGCCAGCCAGACAGGGGCTTTTGGCGAGCAGTACTTC. The chain is built from TRBV6-1 and TRBJ2-7; 8 nucleotides line up with TRBD1. The CDR3 sequence is 13 residues long. The ends lost 8 bases at V and 6 bases at J; junction bases unmatched: 9. Germline V gene lookup returns CDR1 MNHNS and CDR2 SASEGT.

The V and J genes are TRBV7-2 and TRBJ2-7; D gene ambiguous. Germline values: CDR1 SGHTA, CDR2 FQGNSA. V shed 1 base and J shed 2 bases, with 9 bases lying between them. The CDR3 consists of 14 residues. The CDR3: CASSLDRVAYEQYF. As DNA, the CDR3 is TGTGCCAGCAGCTTAGATAGGGTGGCCTACGAGCAGTACTTC.

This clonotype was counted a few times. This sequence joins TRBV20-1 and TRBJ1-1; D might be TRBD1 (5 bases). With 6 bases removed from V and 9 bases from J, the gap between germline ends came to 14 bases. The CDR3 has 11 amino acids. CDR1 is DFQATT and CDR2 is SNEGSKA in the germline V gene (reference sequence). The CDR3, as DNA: TGCAGTGCGCCGAAGGCAGGGAAAGCTTTCTTT. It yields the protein CSAPKAGKAFF.

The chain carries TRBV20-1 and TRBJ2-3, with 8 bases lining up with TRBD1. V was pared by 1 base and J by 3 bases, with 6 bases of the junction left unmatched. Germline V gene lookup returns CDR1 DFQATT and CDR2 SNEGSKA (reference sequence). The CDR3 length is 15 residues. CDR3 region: CSARAPDRDTDTQYF. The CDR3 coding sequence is TGCAGTGCTAGAGCCCCGGACAGGGATACAGATACGCAGTATTTT.

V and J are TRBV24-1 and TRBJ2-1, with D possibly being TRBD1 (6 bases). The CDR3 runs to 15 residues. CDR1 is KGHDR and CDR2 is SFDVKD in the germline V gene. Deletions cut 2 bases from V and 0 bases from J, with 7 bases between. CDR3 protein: CATSDSGHSYNEQFF. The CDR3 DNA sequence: TGTGCCACCAGTGATTCGGGACACTCCTACAATGAGCAGTTCTTC.

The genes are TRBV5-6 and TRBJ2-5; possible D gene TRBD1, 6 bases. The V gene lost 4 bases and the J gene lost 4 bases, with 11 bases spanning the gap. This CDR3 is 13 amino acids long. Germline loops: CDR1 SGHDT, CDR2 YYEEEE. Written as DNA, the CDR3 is TGTGCCAGCAGCCAGAGGGACATAGAGACCCAGTACTTC. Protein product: CASSQRDIETQYF.

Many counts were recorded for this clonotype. The CDR3 is CASSLQRGYGYTF. CDR3 sequence (DNA): TGTGCCAGCAGTCTACAAAGAGGCTATGGCTACACCTTC. The chain has TRBV27 and TRBJ1-2; D is uncertain. This CDR3 contains 13 residues. The V gene's germline CDR1 is MNHEY and CDR2 SMNVEV (reference sequence). V shed 5 bases and J shed 4 bases, with 11 bases lying between them.

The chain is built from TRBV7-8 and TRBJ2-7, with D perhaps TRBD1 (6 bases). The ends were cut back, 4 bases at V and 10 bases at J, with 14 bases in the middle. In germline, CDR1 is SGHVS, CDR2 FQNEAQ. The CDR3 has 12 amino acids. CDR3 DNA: TGTGCCAGCAGCTCACAGGGAGTGGGCCAGTACTTC. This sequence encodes CASSSQGVGQYF.

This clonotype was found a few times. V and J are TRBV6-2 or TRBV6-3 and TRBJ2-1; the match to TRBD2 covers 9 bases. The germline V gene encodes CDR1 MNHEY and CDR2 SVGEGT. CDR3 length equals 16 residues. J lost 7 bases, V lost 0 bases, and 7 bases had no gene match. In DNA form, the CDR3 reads TGTGCCAGCAGTTACTCGAGTCTAGCGGGGAGGAATGAGCAGTTCTTC. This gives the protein CASSYSSLAGRNEQFF.

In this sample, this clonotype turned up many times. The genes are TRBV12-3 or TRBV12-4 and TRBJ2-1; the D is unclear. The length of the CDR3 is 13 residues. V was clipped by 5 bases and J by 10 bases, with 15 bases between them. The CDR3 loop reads CASSHLDIGEQFF. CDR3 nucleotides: TGTGCCAGCAGTCACCTCGATATCGGCGAGCAGTTCTTC.

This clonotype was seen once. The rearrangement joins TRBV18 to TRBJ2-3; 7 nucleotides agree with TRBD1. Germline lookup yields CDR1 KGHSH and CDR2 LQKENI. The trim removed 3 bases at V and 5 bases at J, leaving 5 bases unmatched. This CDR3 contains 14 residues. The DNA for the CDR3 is TGTGCCAGCTCACCTAATAGGGGGCAAGATACGCAGTATTTT. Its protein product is CASSPNRGQDTQYF.

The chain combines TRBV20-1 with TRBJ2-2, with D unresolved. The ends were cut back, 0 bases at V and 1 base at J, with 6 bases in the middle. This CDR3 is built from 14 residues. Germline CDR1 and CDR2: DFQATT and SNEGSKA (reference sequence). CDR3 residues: CSARDNGNTGELFF. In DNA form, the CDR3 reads TGCAGTGCTAGAGATAATGGGAACACCGGGGAGCTGTTTTTT.

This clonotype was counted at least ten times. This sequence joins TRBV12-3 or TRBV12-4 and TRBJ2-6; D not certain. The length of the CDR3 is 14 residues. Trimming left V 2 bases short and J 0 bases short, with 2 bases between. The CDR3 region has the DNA TGTGCCAGCAGTTTATTCTCTGGGGCCAACGTCCTGACTTTC. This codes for CASSLFSGANVLTF.

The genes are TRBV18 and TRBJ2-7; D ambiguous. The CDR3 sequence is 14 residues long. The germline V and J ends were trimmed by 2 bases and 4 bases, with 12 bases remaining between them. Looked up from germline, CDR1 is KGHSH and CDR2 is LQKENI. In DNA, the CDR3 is TGTGCCAGCTCACCATTAGGGAATTCGTACGAGCAGTACTTC. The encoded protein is CASSPLGNSYEQYF.

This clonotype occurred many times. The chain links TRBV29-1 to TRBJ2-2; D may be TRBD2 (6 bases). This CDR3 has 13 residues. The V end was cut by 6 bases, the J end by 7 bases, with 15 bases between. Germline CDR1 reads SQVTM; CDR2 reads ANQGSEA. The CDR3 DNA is TGCAGCGTCGGGACTCCCCTGGGCGGGGAGCTGTTTTTT. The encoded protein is CSVGTPLGGELFF.

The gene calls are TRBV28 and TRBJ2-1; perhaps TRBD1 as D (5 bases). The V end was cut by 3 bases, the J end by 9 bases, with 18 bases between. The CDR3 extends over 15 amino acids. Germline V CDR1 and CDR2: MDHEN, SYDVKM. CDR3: CASSFFGHPAREQFF. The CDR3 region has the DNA TGTGCCAGCAGTTTTTTCGGACACCCAGCCCGTGAGCAGTTCTTC.

CDR3 region: CASSGPGTRGFSGANVLTF. The CDR3 DNA sequence: TGTGCCAGTAGCGGTCCCGGGACTAGAGGTTTCTCTGGGGCCAACGTCCTGACTTTC. J is TRBJ2-6 and V is TRBV19, with 8 bases aligning to TRBD2. The junction had 13 bases not matched to a gene; V was cut back by 6 bases and J by 0 bases. Germline-derived CDR1 and CDR2 are LNHDA and SQIVND (reference sequence). This CDR3 has 19 residues.

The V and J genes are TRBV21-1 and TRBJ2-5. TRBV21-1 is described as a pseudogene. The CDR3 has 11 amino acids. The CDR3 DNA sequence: TGTGCCAGCAGCAAACAAGAGACCCAGTACTTC. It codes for CASSKQETQYF.

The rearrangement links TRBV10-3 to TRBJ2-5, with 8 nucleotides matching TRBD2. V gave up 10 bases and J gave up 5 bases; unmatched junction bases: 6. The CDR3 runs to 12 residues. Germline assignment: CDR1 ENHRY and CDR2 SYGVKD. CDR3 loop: CATRQREETQYF. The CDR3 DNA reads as TGTGCCACCCGACAGCGGGAGGAGACCCAGTACTTC.